This is a list of T cell receptor beta chains from one sample in a study of breast tumors, draining lymph nodes, adjacent tissues. MiXCR, applied by TCRdb to the multiplex PCR reads, yields one record per CDR3 protein. The sample carries some 21,000 distinct CDR3 sequences, 50% recorded once. Sequenced material: breast tumor tissue. The receptors derive from a female donor with breast cancer. Some clones in this sample may be carry-over from other donors' samples. The CDR3 runs from the conserved cysteine through the conserved F or W. The D gene is left open where the match is weak. Size is omitted from some rows. Given values are once, few, many or a class for expanded clones.

size	J	D	V	CDR3	DNA
many	TRBJ2-5	.	TRBV12-3/TRBV12-4	CASSPRDGKETQYF	TGTGCCAGCAGCCCCCGTGACGGGAAAGAGACCCAGTACTTC
many	TRBJ1-1	.	TRBV7-2	CASSLDPRSNTEAFF	TGTGCCAGCAGCTTAGATCCGCGATCGAACACTGAAGCTTTCTTT
.	TRBJ2-7	.	TRBV5-5	CASSLVPGVLSYEQYF	TGTGCCAGCAGCTTGGTGCCGGGGGTCCTCTCCTACGAGCAGTACTTC
.	TRBJ1-6	.	TRBV12-3/TRBV12-4	CASSVKTNSPLHF	TGTGCCAGCAGTGTTAAGACTAATTCACCCCTCCACTTT
medium-sized	TRBJ2-3	TRBD2	TRBV4-1	CASSLRSVGGLADTQYF	TGCGCCAGCAGCCTCCGAAGCGTGGGAGGGTTAGCAGATACGCAGTATTTT
.	TRBJ1-2	.	TRBV20-1	CSATRRGGETSGYTF	TGCAGTGCCACCCGGCGGGGCGGGGAAACGAGTGGCTACACCTTC
once	TRBJ2-7	.	TRBV5-1	CASSTTLIEEQYF	TGCGCCAGCAGCACGACCCTTATTGAGGAGCAGTACTTC
many	TRBJ2-1	TRBD2	TRBV18	CASSPATSGRGEQFF	TGTGCCAGCTCACCAGCAACTAGCGGGAGGGGTGAGCAGTTCTTC
many	TRBJ1-5	.	TRBV19	CASSSPPGGNQPQHF	TGTGCCAGTAGTTCCCCTCCGGGGGGGAATCAGCCCCAGCATTTT
.	TRBJ2-7	.	TRBV9	CASSSPLKGTEGYF	TGTGCCAGCAGCTCTCCTCTTAAAGGGACTGAAGGGTACTTC
.	TRBJ2-7	.	TRBV4-3	CASSHFSNKEFEQYF	TGCGCCAGCAGCCACTTCTCGAACAAGGAATTCGAGCAGTACTTC
.	TRBJ1-2	TRBD1	TRBV2	CASSQTGGYTF	TGTGCCAGCAGTCAGACAGGGGGCTACACCTTC
.	TRBJ1-5	TRBD1	TRBV20-1	CSASTGQGYQPQHF	TGCAGTGCTAGTACGGGACAGGGCTATCAGCCCCAGCATTTT
.	TRBJ1-2	.	TRBV5-1	CASSYNLDGYTF	TGCGCCAGCAGCTACAATCTCGATGGCTACACCTTC
.	TRBJ2-3	TRBD2	TRBV10-3	CATRLAGVSDTQYF	TGTGCCACACGACTAGCGGGAGTGTCAGATACGCAGTACTTT
many	TRBJ2-5	TRBD2	TRBV6-6	CASSYEPLAVSATQYF	TGTGCCAGCAGTTACGAGCCTCTAGCGGTCTCCGCGACCCAGTACTTC
.	TRBJ2-7	TRBD1	TRBV6-5	CTSSYSWTGNNEQYF	TGTACCAGCAGTTACTCGTGGACAGGGAATAACGAGCAGTACTTC
.	TRBJ2-1	TRBD1	TRBV19	CASSRTGTYNEQFF	TGTGCCAGTAGTAGGACAGGGACCTACAATGAGCAGTTCTTC
.	TRBJ1-2	TRBD1	TRBV7-3	CASSGGTATHGYTF	TGTGCCAGCAGCGGAGGGACAGCGACTCATGGCTACACCTTC
many	TRBJ2-1	.	TRBV20-1	CSARDEARSSYNEQFF	TGCAGTGCTAGAGATGAAGCGCGAAGCTCCTACAATGAGCAGTTCTTC
once	TRBJ2-7	TRBD1	TRBV10-1	CASTPGTGSSYEQYF	TGCGCCAGCACCCCTGGGACAGGGAGCTCCTACGAGCAGTACTTC
medium-sized	TRBJ2-7	.	TRBV7-6	CASTEAEAHYEQYF	TGTGCCAGCACCGAAGCGGAAGCACATTACGAGCAGTACTTC
.	TRBJ2-2	.	TRBV7-2	CASSLTDRGSYEQYFGPGTGELFF	.
.	TRBJ2-1	TRBD2	TRBV20-1	CSARDSASGRTNEQFF	TGCAGTGCTAGAGATTCGGCTAGCGGGAGGACCAATGAGCAGTTCTTC
.	TRBJ2-4	.	TRBV28	CVSSRRDGAAKNIQYF	TGTGTCAGCAGCCGACGGGATGGGGCAGCCAAAAACATTCAGTACTTC
few	TRBJ2-7	TRBD1	TRBV11-1	CASSGPGQGKYEQYF	TGTGCCAGCAGCGGACCGGGACAGGGGAAATACGAGCAGTACTTC
.	TRBJ2-3	TRBD2	TRBV9	CASGRASDTQYF	TGTGCCAGCGGGAGGGCCTCAGATACGCAGTATTTT
few	TRBJ2-7	TRBD1	TRBV11-3	CASSPAGQGGYEQYF	TGTGCCAGCAGCCCGGCGGGACAGGGAGGGTACGAGCAGTACTTC
.	TRBJ2-2	TRBD1	TRBV12-3/TRBV12-4	CASSGSGTGFTGELFF	TGTGCCAGCAGCGGCTCCGGGACAGGGTTTACCGGGGAGCTGTTTTTT
many	TRBJ2-1	TRBD2	TRBV20-1	CSARDLAGVGDEQFF	TGCAGTGCTAGGGACCTAGCGGGAGTCGGGGATGAGCAGTTCTTC
.	TRBJ2-1	TRBD2	TRBV20-1	CRAILAGGGTEQFF	TGCAGAGCTATACTAGCGGGAGGTGGTACTGAGCAGTTCTTC
once	TRBJ1-2	.	TRBV25-1	CASSVGSGGYTF	TGTGCCAGCAGTGTGGGATCCGGAGGCTACACCTTC
few	TRBJ2-7	TRBD2	TRBV5-6	CASSPGTSGSGKYEQYF	TGTGCCAGCAGTCCCGGGACTAGCGGGAGTGGGAAGTACGAGCAGTACTTC
once	TRBJ2-5	TRBD1	TRBV2	CASKTGDGETQYF	TGTGCCAGCAAAACAGGGGATGGAGAGACCCAGTACTTC
once	TRBJ2-5	.	TRBV9	CASSVGVSQETQYF	TGTGCCAGCAGCGTAGGTGTGAGCCAAGAGACCCAGTACTTC
.	TRBJ2-2	.	TRBV10-2	CASSESTSGGELFF	TGCGCCAGCAGTGAGTCGACGAGCGGGGGGGAGCTGTTTTTT
.	TRBJ2-2	.	TRBV14	CASSQGVYGELFF	TGTGCCAGCAGCCAAGGGGTCTATGGGGAGCTGTTTTTT
.	TRBJ2-2	.	TRBV10-3	CASSGGSKGPQGCANTGELFF	TGTGCCAGCAGTGGCGGCAGCAAGGGTCCCCAGGGCTGTGCGAACACCGGGGAGCTGTTTTTT
.	TRBJ2-3	.	TRBV14	CASSQVRGGTDTQYF	TGTGCCAGCAGCCAAGTGAGGGGCGGCACAGATACGCAGTATTTT
few	TRBJ2-1	.	TRBV2	CASREGLHSSYDGQFF	TGTGCCAGCAGGGAGGGACTCCACAGCTCCTACGATGGGCAGTTCTTC
.	TRBJ1-1	.	TRBV25-1	CASTVNTEAFF	TGTGCCAGCACTGTGAACACTGAAGCTTTCTTT
large	TRBJ1-2	.	TRBV29-1	CSAPDPRGPVNYGYTF	TGCAGCGCCCCGGACCCCCGAGGGCCCGTAAACTATGGCTACACCTTC
.	TRBJ2-3	TRBD2	TRBV20-1	CSAGDPGTSGSTDAQYF	TGCAGTGCCGGAGATCCGGGGACTAGCGGGAGCACAGATGCGCAGTATTTT
.	TRBJ1-2	TRBD1	TRBV7-2	CASSLAGTGSYGYTF	TGTGCCAGCAGCTTAGCCGGGACAGGGTCGTATGGCTACACCTTC
.	TRBJ2-1	.	TRBV7-9	CASSLAGGYNEQFF	TGTGCCAGCAGCTTAGCAGGTGGTTACAATGAGCAGTTCTTC
few	TRBJ2-1	.	TRBV7-7	CASSSTLYNEQFF	TGTGCTAGCAGCTCGACTCTTTACAATGAGCAGTTCTTC
many	TRBJ2-1	.	TRBV7-7	CASSVDYPEPYNEQFF	TGTGCTAGCAGCGTCGACTACCCCGAACCCTACAATGAGCAGTTCTTC
.	TRBJ2-1	TRBD2	TRBV5-6	CASSPRSGGVYEQFF	TGTGCCAGCAGTCCACGTAGCGGGGGGGTCTATGAGCAGTTCTTC
many	TRBJ2-2	.	TRBV5-1	CASKGPGSSNTGELFF	TGCGCCAGCAAGGGCCCGGGCTCTTCGAACACCGGGGAGCTGTTTTTT
many	TRBJ2-1	.	TRBV12-3/TRBV12-4	CASSSLMPNEQFF	TGTGCCAGCAGTTCCCTAATGCCGAATGAGCAGTTCTTC
.	TRBJ2-3	.	TRBV20-1	CSASRTDTQYF	TGCAGTGCTAGCCGGACAGATACGCAGTATTTT